Listed here are 27 T cell receptor beta chains from one sample, sequenced in a study of vaccination effects on CD4 cells after COVID-19. Viral peptide pool expansion of antigen-specific CD4+ T cells preceded sequencing in the ViraFEST assay. Culture proceeded for roughly ten days, and CD4+ T cells were then isolated. Between March and December 2020, the person had a SARS-CoV-2 infection that PCR confirmed. The assay was immunoSEQ multiplex PCR, and TCRdb's table has in-frame clones only and misses some. The data hold more than 15,000 clones, with around 70% observed a single time. No antigen is known for these receptors. Here the sequenced sample was CD4+ T cells from PBMCs cultured with SARS-CoV-2 spike peptides, taken before COVID-19 vaccination. The origin of the receptors is a human donor who had a prior SARS-CoV-2 infection.

This clone rates as medium-sized. This chain joins TRBV4-3 and TRBJ2-1; D is unresolved. Trimming pared 0 bases from V and 3 bases from J, leaving 15 bases between. CDR1 is LGHNA and CDR2 is YSLEER in the germline V gene. The CDR3 totals 17 residues. CDR3 in amino acids: CASSQETNYIDYNEQFF. CDR3 in DNA: TGCGCCAGCAGCCAAGAAACTAACTATATCGACTACAATGAGCAGTTCTTC.

V gene TRBV18 combines with J gene TRBJ2-5, with TRBD2 identical over 8 bases. Germline V lookup: CDR1 KGHSH, CDR2 LQKENI. The CDR3 loop spans 14 amino acids. V shed 0 bases and J 5 bases; nucleotides not matched to a gene: 2. The CDR3, as DNA: TGTGCCAGCTCACCACCGCCGGGAGGGGAGACCCAGTACTTC. It encodes CASSPPPGGETQYF.

This clone was counted only a few times. This chain links TRBV30 with TRBJ1-3; perhaps TRBD1 as D (5 bases). The CDR3 has 14 residues. Germline CDR1 and CDR2: GTSNPN and SVGIG (reference sequence). V was pared by 3 bases and J by 1 base, with 10 bases between. The CDR3 reads CAWRLAGSGNTIYF. Written as DNA, the CDR3 is TGTGCCTGGAGGCTCGCAGGGTCTGGAAACACCATATATTTT.

J is TRBJ2-7 and V is TRBV11-3, with 9 bases fitting TRBD1. CDR1 SGHNT and CDR2 YENEEA come from the germline V gene. The CDR3 has 15 residues. V was pared by 4 bases and J by 6 bases, with 10 bases of the junction left unmatched. The CDR3 nucleotides are TGTGCCAGCAGCTATTACGGGACAGGGAGGGGCGAGCAGTACTTC. It yields the protein CASSYYGTGRGEQYF.

V gene TRBV4-1 combines with J gene TRBJ2-3; TRBD1 is a possible D gene (5 bases). V was shortened by 1 base and J by 6 bases, with 14 bases between the two germline ends. CDR3 size: 15 residues. Germline-derived CDR1 and CDR2 are MGHRA and YSYEKL. The CDR3 bases are TGCGCCAGCAGCCAAGGCGACAGAAACTACGATACGCAGTATTTT. This gives the protein CASSQGDRNYDTQYF.

The V and J genes are TRBV7-9 and TRBJ1-1; D not resolved. This CDR3 comprises 14 residues. The V gene lost 4 bases and the J gene lost 4 bases, with 13 bases spanning the gap. Looked up from germline, CDR1 is SEHNR and CDR2 is FQNEAQ (reference sequence). The CDR3 DNA reads as TGTGCCAGCAGCTCCGGACGACTCGGCACTGAAGCTTTCTTT. Its translation: CASSSGRLGTEAFF.

The CDR3 sequence: CASSRDRVLSQPQHF. The CDR3 coding sequence is TGTGCCAGTAGCCGGGACAGGGTATTGAGTCAGCCCCAGCATTTT. The chain is built from TRBV19 and TRBJ1-5, with TRBD1 identical over 9 bases. This CDR3 has 15 residues. Germline V gene sequence: CDR1 LNHDA, CDR2 SQIVND (reference sequence). Unmatched junction bases numbered 9, after V lost 6 bases and J lost 6 bases.

This chain joins TRBV7-9 and TRBJ2-7; tentative D call: TRBD2 (6 bases). The CDR3 runs 15 residues. The V gene's germline CDR1 is SEHNR and CDR2 FQNEAQ (reference sequence). The V gene lost 0 bases and the J gene lost 2 bases, with 11 bases spanning the gap. The CDR3 nucleotides are TGTGCCAGCAGCTTAGCTTCGGGCGGGACCTACGAGCAGTACTTC. As protein: CASSLASGGTYEQYF. The variable domain in full, completed from reference TRBV7-9 and TRBJ2-7, reads DTGVSQNPRHKITKRGQNVTFRCDPISEHNRLYWYRQTLGQGPEFLTYFQNEAQLEKSRLLSDRFSAERPKGSFSTLEIQRTEQGDSAMYLCASSLASGGTYEQYFGPGTRLTVT.

This clone is large (0.1 to 1%) in the sample. This sequence joins TRBV4-3 and TRBJ2-2; 7 bases agree with TRBD2. Germline lookup yields CDR1 LGHNA and CDR2 YSLEER. This CDR3 comprises 18 residues. Losses at the gene ends were 0 bases for V and 1 base for J; bases not matched to a gene: 8. CDR3 nucleotides: TGCGCCAGCAGCCAAGAAGCGCTAGCGGCCTTGAACACCGGGGAGCTGTTTTTT. Its translation is CASSQEALAALNTGELFF.

The chain carries TRBV18 and TRBJ2-3, with 7 positions matching TRBD1. The CDR3 is 15 amino acids. The V segment lost 3 bases and the J segment 2 bases; nucleotides outside the gene matches: 5. The germline V gene has CDR1 KGHSH and CDR2 LQKENI. CDR3 in amino acids: CASSPSGGVTDTQYF. The CDR3 DNA reads TGTGCCAGCTCACCCTCAGGGGGTGTCACAGATACGCAGTATTTT.

The V and J genes are TRBV15 and TRBJ1-5; D is unclear. This CDR3 contains 17 residues. Germline loops: CDR1 LNHNV, CDR2 YYDKDF (reference sequence). V was clipped by 4 bases and J by 0 bases, with 16 bases between them. The CDR3 DNA follows: TGTGCCACCAGCATTTTAAGCGGGCCGTATAGCAATCAGCCCCAGCATTTT. It encodes CATSILSGPYSNQPQHF. Full variable domain (outside the CDR3, taken from reference TRBV15 and TRBJ1-5): DAMVIQNPRYQVTQFGKPVTLSCSQTLNHNVMYWYQQKSSQAPKLLFHYYDKDFNNEADTPDNFQSRRPNTSFCFLDIRSPGLGDTAMYLCATSILSGPYSNQPQHFGDGTRLSIL.

CDR3: CASSYRTGLNEQFF. The CDR3 DNA sequence: TGTGCCAGCAGCTATAGGACAGGGCTCAATGAGCAGTTCTTC. V and J are TRBV7-2 and TRBJ2-1, with TRBD1 matching 8 bases. Germline loops: CDR1 SGHTA, CDR2 FQGNSA. The CDR3 runs to 14 residues. Losses at the gene ends were 4 bases for V and 6 bases for J; bases not matched to a gene: 5.

The chain employs TRBV24-1 and TRBJ2-7, with D possibly being TRBD2 (6 bases). The CDR3 is 14 residues long. With 5 bases removed from V and 6 bases from J, the gap between germline ends came to 16 bases. Looked up from germline, CDR1 is KGHDR and CDR2 is SFDVKD. Written as DNA, the CDR3 is TGTGCCACCAGTGCTGGGCAGGGACTGGGCGAGCAGTACTTC. It yields the protein CATSAGQGLGEQYF.

This chain uses TRBV25-1 with TRBJ1-1; possible D gene TRBD1, 6 bases. Germline V gene sequence: CDR1 MGHDK, CDR2 SYGVNS. Between the trimmed V and J ends, which lost 6 bases and 7 bases, there was a span of 18 bases. The CDR3 is 14 amino acids. The CDR3 region has the DNA TGTGCCAGCAGAAACACCGGGGGAGGGGGTGAAGCTTTCTTT. As protein: CASRNTGGGGEAFF.

The J gene is TRBJ2-1, the V gene TRBV5-1, with D tentatively TRBD2 (5 bases). This CDR3 has 14 residues. Germline V gene data show CDR1 as SGHRS and CDR2 as YFSETQ. Trimming stripped 4 bases from V and 5 bases from J, with 13 bases between. CDR3 bases: TGCGCCAGCAGCGAGACCGGGAACAACAATGAGCAGTTCTTC. Its protein product is CASSETGNNNEQFF.

In this sample, this clone turned up once. The chain combines TRBV7-3 with TRBJ2-3, with 9 bases identical to TRBD2. Germline CDR1 reads SGHTA; CDR2 reads FQGTGA. V lost 2 bases, J lost 1 base, and 4 bases stayed unmatched. CDR3 length: 16 amino acids. The CDR3 DNA follows: TGTGCCAGCAGCTTAGCGGCTAGCGGGGGCACAGATACGCAGTATTTT. As protein: CASSLAASGGTDTQYF.

This chain joins TRBV15 and TRBJ1-5, with a weak D call TRBD1 (5 bases). This CDR3 comprises 16 residues. CDR1 and CDR2 (germline): LNHNV, YYDKDF (reference sequence). Trimming took 1 base from V and 1 from J, leaving 11 bases between them. The CDR3 bases are TGTGCCACCAGCAGAGGATTGTGGGGGAGCAATCAGCCCCAGCATTTT. This sequence encodes CATSRGLWGSNQPQHF.

This chain connects TRBV23-1 to TRBJ2-1, with a possible D match to TRBD2 (6 bases). TRBV23-1 is an open reading frame, and its role is uncertain. There are 11 residues in the CDR3. Trimming took off 4 bases at V and 8 bases at J, with 6 bases between the two ends. CDR3 loop: CASSRGDEQFF. The CDR3 DNA reads as TGCGCCAGCAGTCGGGGGGATGAGCAGTTCTTC.

V is TRBV5-8 and J is TRBJ2-1, with 8 nucleotides matching TRBD2. The CDR3 sequence is 16 residues long. The V gene end was trimmed by 4 bases and the J gene end by 7 bases; junction bases not matched to a gene: 13. Germline CDR1 reads SGHTS; CDR2 reads YDEGEE. The CDR3 reads CASSLEPGRGGNEQFF. The CDR3 DNA reads TGTGCCAGCAGCCTTGAGCCGGGACGGGGGGGGAATGAGCAGTTCTTC.

The chain employs TRBV2 and TRBJ2-7; D unresolved. The CDR3 has 14 amino acids. Germline V gene data show CDR1 as SNHLY and CDR2 as FYNNEI. The V gene lost 5 bases and the J gene lost 0 bases, with 11 bases spanning the gap. The CDR3 DNA reads as TGTGCCAGCAGTCAAAGATTAAACTCCTACGAGCAGTACTTC. It specifies CASSQRLNSYEQYF.

CDR3 in DNA: TGTGCCAGCAGAGAAGGACTAGCCGCCTACGAGCAGTACTTC. Its protein product is CASREGLAAYEQYF. The rearrangement uses TRBV6-6 and TRBJ2-7; 8 bases line up with TRBD2. V shed 6 bases, J shed 2 bases, and the junction held 6 bases outside the gene matches. The CDR3 runs 14 residues. The germline CDR1 and CDR2 sequences are MNHNY and SVGAGI (reference sequence).

This clone has only a few counts. The chain employs TRBV5-6 and TRBJ1-5; tentative D call: TRBD1 (6 bases). Trimming shortened V by 1 base and J by 7 bases, and 12 bases separated the two germline ends. The CDR3 runs 14 residues. CDR1 and CDR2 (germline): SGHDT, YYEEEE. The CDR3 nucleotides read TGTGCCAGCAGCTTGAAGGGACACCCACAGCCCCAGCATTTT. This codes for CASSLKGHPQPQHF.

The genes are TRBV28 and TRBJ2-3; a weak D match, TRBD2 (5 bases). Germline-derived CDR1 and CDR2 are MDHEN and SYDVKM. This CDR3 is built from 14 residues. V was clipped by 3 bases and J by 6 bases, with 13 bases between them. CDR3: CASSLRLSADTQYF. CDR3 in DNA: TGTGCCAGCAGTTTGAGGCTTAGCGCCGATACGCAGTATTTT.

This sequence joins TRBV5-1 and TRBJ2-3; D is undetermined. Trimming took 4 bases from V and 2 from J, leaving 8 bases between them. The CDR3 is 13 residues long. Germline V CDR1 and CDR2: SGHRS, YFSETQ. The CDR3 nucleotides are TGCGCCAGCAGCAACGAACTCACAGATACGCAGTATTTT. This translates into CASSNELTDTQYF.

By proportion, this clone is medium-sized. The chain links TRBV6-4 to TRBJ1-2; D remains ambiguous. The CDR3 has 8 amino acids. Germline V CDR1 and CDR2: MRHNA, SNTAGT. The V gene lost 9 bases and the J gene lost 12 bases, with 8 bases spanning the gap. This CDR3 is CARALNTF. CDR3 DNA sequence: TGTGCCAGGGCCCTAAACACCTTC.

This clone is medium-sized by share. The chain recombines TRBV30 with TRBJ2-3; D call uncertain. Trimming cost V 2 bases and J 5 bases, with 5 bases left between them. CDR3 length: 11 amino acids. Germline assignment: CDR1 GTSNPN and CDR2 SVGIG (reference sequence). CDR3 sequence: CAWSWGDTQYF. CDR3 in DNA: TGTGCCTGGAGTTGGGGAGATACGCAGTATTTT.

This chain connects TRBV7-2 to TRBJ1-2; 7 nucleotides align to TRBD1. CDR3 length: 15 amino acids. Germline CDR1 is SGHTA and CDR2 is FQGNSA. V gave up 5 bases and J gave up 1 base; unmatched junction bases: 7. The CDR3 region is CASSLGGQLNYGYTF. Here the CDR3 DNA reads TGTGCCAGCAGCCTGGGGGGACAGCTTAACTATGGCTACACCTTC.